The rows below give T cell receptor beta chains drawn from one sample of a study of regulatory T cells in long-lasting Graves disease. TCRdb re-analysed the multiplex PCR reads in MiXCR, keeping a single row per CDR3 protein. The sample includes under 800,000 distinct CDR3 sequences, roughly 15% of them seen just once. The sample was also linked to a second study, of T cells in Graves' hyperthyroidism and ophthalmopathy.

Sequenced here: peripheral blood mononuclear cells (PBMCs), sampled at new diagnosis, from a patient treated with antithyroid drugs. The receptors here all came from a woman younger than 45 with Graves disease. The CDR3 runs from the conserved cysteine through the conserved F or W.

TRBV6-1	CASSLGGNTYEQYF
TRBV6-2/TRBV6-3	CASIARTGIGYTF
TRBV3-1	CASSQGTGGRETQYF
TRBV7-7	CAGSLRASYEQYF
TRBV27	CASSLEGVLSPLHF
TRBV5-1	CASSDRGPRLDEAFF
TRBV7-2	CASSLGLPGQGEGETQYF
TRBV27	CASRDRHSYEQYF
TRBV10-3	CAIGSFPTTSPLHF
TRBV5-1	CASTVWVGSSNEQFF
TRBV19	CASQKGLAVGTDTQYF
TRBV7-2	CASNRQGGGLREKLFF
TRBV20-1	CSARADRGSNQPQHF
TRBV5-1	CASSPRQGAGNEQFF
TRBV6-1	CASSPTVLAGANVLTF
TRBV19	CASSGGLATKTQYF
TRBV20-1	CSARGLIYEQYF
TRBV30	CAWAWQGFYDQPQHF
TRBV6-2/TRBV6-3	CATLRETGTYEQYF
TRBV7-9	CASSWSFLREETQYF
TRBV7-9	CASYGTTNEKLFF
TRBV18	CASSPVAGGRYNEQFF
TRBV12-3/TRBV12-4	CASSLYIGQSAETQYF
TRBV12-3/TRBV12-4	CASSASPGRAAKNIQYF
TRBV3-1	CASSLPGQSQFF
TRBV24-1	CATAGLATPYEQYF
TRBV5-5	CVSSRVSTSGGYEQYF
TRBV24-1	CATSGEPTDTQYF
TRBV24-1	CATGSPGQGSYNEQFF
TRBV19	CASRRQANTGLNTEAFF
TRBV19	CASSILAGGPDTQYF